The next 5 T cell receptor beta chains were all read from a single sample in a study of early T cells in non-severe SARS-CoV-2 infection. Via MiXCR, TCRdb re-called the 5' RACE reads, giving one row per CDR3 protein. The top ten clones hold around 6.4% of a sample with roughly 90,000 distinct CDR3 sequences, about 14% of them seen once. Sequenced input: whole blood. These receptors all come from an adult who was a healthcare worker with PCR-confirmed SARS-CoV-2 infection or an uninfected control (not recorded which).

This clonotype has at least ten counts. CDR3 region: CSARGPGRWGTEAFF. The CDR3 DNA reads TGCAGTGCTAGAGGTCCGGGCCGGTGGGGCACTGAAGCTTTCTTT. The chain carries TRBV20-1 and TRBJ1-1; no clear D. The CDR3 is 15 amino acids. Germline V gives CDR1 DFQATT, CDR2 SNEGSKA (reference sequence). Trimming left V 1 base short and J 4 bases short, with 16 bases between.

This sequence joins TRBV20-1 and TRBJ2-2, with D possibly TRBD1 on 5 matching bases. CDR1 is DFQATT, CDR2 SNEGSKA, per germline (reference sequence). The CDR3 covers 13 residues. V gave up 6 bases and J gave up 4 bases, with 12 bases separating them. CDR3 DNA: TGCAGTGCCCCCAGGGTTGGCACCGGGGAGCTGTTTTTT. Residues: CSAPRVGTGELFF.

For this clonotype: At one of its ends the junction is not consistent with the germline gene, which may arise from a read error. V gene TRBV7-8 combines with J gene TRBJ2-1, with unresolved D. The CDR3 runs to 15 residues. Germline V gene data show CDR1 as SGHVS and CDR2 as FQNEAQ. The CDR3 here is CASGLSNNLYNEQFF. The CDR3 bases are TGTGCCAGCGGCTTAAGTAACAACCTCTACAATGAGCAGTTCTTC.

This clonotype has just a few counts. The chain links TRBV19 to TRBJ1-1, with D possibly TRBD1 on 5 matching bases. The CDR3 runs to 15 residues. V shed 5 bases and J shed 1 base, with 14 bases lying between them. Per germline, CDR1 LNHDA and CDR2 SQIVND (reference sequence). The CDR3 spells CASSLPGRPNTEAFF. The CDR3 DNA is TGTGCCAGTAGTCTCCCGGGACGGCCGAACACTGAAGCTTTCTTT.

This clonotype was counted ten times or more. V and J are TRBV28 and TRBJ2-5, with a possible D match to TRBD1 (6 bases). This CDR3 is built from 15 residues. V dropped 4 bases and J dropped 1 base, with 13 bases sitting between them. Germline lookup yields CDR1 MDHEN and CDR2 SYDVKM. The CDR3: CASSSRQDPQETQYF. The CDR3 DNA reads as TGTGCCAGCAGTTCCCGACAGGACCCCCAAGAGACCCAGTACTTC.